This entry lists 8 T cell receptor beta chains sequenced from one sample in a study of cytomegalovirus exposure and HLA in healthy donors. The PCR employed 60 Vbeta primers together with 13 Jbeta primers. The table came from immunoSEQ multiplex PCR; TCRdb's copy has only in-frame clones and leaves some out. The sample comprises under 150,000 clones, roughly 75% of which are singletons, and 2% to 2.5% rests with the top ten. The sequenced sample consisted of PBMCs. These receptors were taken from a man aged 25-40 years in good health and CMV-seronegative.

The chain couples TRBV5-8 to TRBJ2-1, with 12 bases that match TRBD2. With 0 bases clipped from V and 7 bases from J, the junction kept 5 bases outside the gene matches. Germline V gene data show CDR1 as SGHTS and CDR2 as YDEGEE. The CDR3 consists of 16 residues. The chain's CDR3 is CASSLGFGLAGNEQFF. The DNA of the CDR3 is TGTGCCAGCAGCTTGGGGTTTGGACTAGCGGGGAATGAGCAGTTCTTC.

The V call is TRBV9, the J call TRBJ1-2; the match to TRBD1 covers 8 bases. V lost 3 bases and J lost 8; bases outside the gene matches: 9. CDR3 length: 14 amino acids. Germline values: CDR1 SGDLS, CDR2 YYNGEE. CDR3 amino acids: CASSERTGRLGYTF. The CDR3 bases are TGTGCCAGCAGCGAGAGGACAGGGCGATTGGGCTACACCTTC. Together with reference TRBV9 and TRBJ1-2, the CDR3 gives the full variable domain: DSGVTQTPKHLITATGQRVTLRCSPRSGDLSVYWYQQSLDQGLQFLIQYYNGEERAKGNILERFSAQQFPDLHSELNLSSLELGDSALYFCASSERTGRLGYTFGSGTRLTVV.

The rearrangement links TRBV7-9 to TRBJ2-5; TRBD2 matches 7 bases. Germline CDR1 reads SEHNR; CDR2 reads FQNEAQ (reference sequence). The trim removed 1 base at V and 3 bases at J, leaving 8 bases unmatched. The CDR3 spans 16 residues. CDR3 region: CASSLGEGGPEETQYF. The CDR3 DNA follows: TGTGCCAGCAGCTTAGGGGAGGGAGGGCCGGAAGAGACCCAGTACTTC.

The chain has TRBV4-2 and TRBJ2-1; TRBD2 matches 8 bases. The CDR3 contains 18 residues. Germline V gene lookup returns CDR1 LGHNA and CDR2 YNFKEQ. V was clipped by 1 base and J by 0 bases; unmatched bases: 8. CDR3 region: CASSQAYQRGSSYNEQFF. CDR3 coding DNA: TGTGCCAGCAGCCAAGCCTACCAGCGGGGGAGCTCCTACAATGAGCAGTTCTTC.

The genes are TRBV18 and TRBJ1-5; D is uncertain. This CDR3 is 13 amino acids long. Germline CDR1 and CDR2: KGHSH and LQKENI. Deletions cut 6 bases from V and 2 bases from J, with 8 bases between. Here the CDR3 reads CASSPSGNQPQHF. The CDR3 bases are TGTGCCAGCTCCCCCAGCGGCAATCAGCCCCAGCATTTT.

This clone was seen more than once but under ten times. The chain recombines TRBV7-6 with TRBJ1-1; D is perhaps TRBD1 (6 bases). Trimming shortened V by 5 bases and J by 1 base, and 17 bases separated the two germline ends. The CDR3 is 16 amino acids. The germline V gene encodes CDR1 SGHVS and CDR2 FNYEAQ. CDR3 coding DNA: TGTGCCAGCAGCCCTATCCCCCAGGGGAGGAACACTGAAGCTTTCTTT. It yields the protein CASSPIPQGRNTEAFF. Using reference TRBV7-6 and TRBJ1-1 for the parts outside the CDR3, the full variable domain is GAGVSQSPRYKVTKRGQDVALRCDPISGHVSLYWYRQALGQGPEFLTYFNYEAQQDKSGLPNDRFSAERPEGSISTLTIQRTEQRDSAMYRCASSPIPQGRNTEAFFGQGTRLTVV.

Worth noting for this clone: Germline is not matched at one junction end, which may reflect a read error. The rearrangement uses TRBV7-2 and TRBJ1-5; 11 nucleotides match TRBD1. Germline V gene lookup returns CDR1 SGHTA and CDR2 FQGNSA. CDR3 size: 15 residues. The CDR3 here is CASSLVGTGGQPQNF. In DNA, the CDR3 is TGTGCCAGCAGCTTAGTAGGGACAGGGGGACAGCCCCAGAATTTT.

There are a few counts of this clone. The chain recombines TRBV28 with TRBJ1-1; possible D gene TRBD1, 5 bases. There are 16 residues in the CDR3. CDR1 and CDR2 (germline): MDHEN, SYDVKM. Trimming pared 5 bases from V and 4 bases from J, leaving 20 bases between. The CDR3: CASSPGTPRRATEAFF. Written as DNA, the CDR3 is TGTGCCAGCAGTCCCGGGACTCCCCGACGGGCCACTGAAGCTTTCTTT. Variable domain in full (rest from reference TRBV28 and TRBJ1-1): DVKVTQSSRYLVKRTGEKVFLECVQDMDHENMFWYRQDPGLGLRLIYFSYDVKMKEKGDIPEGYSVSREKKERFSLILESASTNQTSMYLCASSPGTPRRATEAFFGQGTRLTVV.